This T cell receptor beta chain was sequenced for a study of cytomegalovirus exposure and HLA in healthy donors. This CDR3 has 15 amino acids. Trimming took 6 bases from V and 1 from J, leaving 12 bases between them. Germline V gene sequence: CDR1 LNHDA, CDR2 SQIVND (reference sequence). Donors counted as nominally healthy when sampled, yet unrecorded immune exposures were likely. The PCR used 60 Vbeta and 13 Jbeta primers. Clones were sequenced by immunoSEQ multiplex PCR, and TCRdb holds only the in-frame ones, with some missing. Of around 170,000 clones detected, approximately 88% appear once; the ten largest clones hold roughly 2.6%. This clone was observed a few times.

Material: PBMCs. The receptor's source is a woman between 45 and 60 years old in good health and CMV-seropositive. J is TRBJ1-4 and V is TRBV19; weak D call: TRBD1 (6 bases). The CDR3 is CASRAQGRTNEKLFF. The DNA for the CDR3 is TGTGCCAGTAGAGCACAGGGCCGAACTAATGAAAAACTGTTTTTT.